This T cell receptor (beta chain) derives from a study of cytomegalovirus exposure and HLA in healthy donors. Study conclusions and caveats: Later on, an analysis showed TCR association rates differing by HLA locus, with DRB1 the most and HLA-C the fewest. Analyzed later, most CMV-associated TCR beta chains appeared HLA-restricted. What TCR beta sequences reportedly achieved was accurate prediction of HLA-A and HLA-B alleles in most subjects. CMV serostatus was the sole immune exposure information available.

V dropped 4 bases and J dropped 0; count of bases not matched to a gene: 14. CDR1 and CDR2 from the germline V gene are SGDLS and YYNGEE. There are 19 residues in the CDR3. 60 Vbeta and 13 Jbeta primers were used in PCR. Profiling relied on immunoSEQ multiplex PCR, and the TCRdb table lists in-frame clones only, not all of them. The sample records approximately 190,000 clones, roughly 74% being singletons. This clone came up once. Its target is unknown. The receptor comes from a woman in her 30s in good health and CMV-seropositive. The sample taken for sequencing was PBMCs. This chain links TRBV9 with TRBJ2-2; the match to TRBD2 covers 8 bases. The chain's CDR3 is CASSPTPGGGAPNTGELFF. For the CDR3, the DNA is TGTGCCAGCAGCCCTACCCCGGGGGGGGGCGCCCCGAACACCGGGGAGCTGTTTTTT.